Presented here are 21 T cell receptor beta chains from one specimen sequenced in a study of CD8+CD57+ T cells in acquired aplastic anemia. Both TCR beta VDJ combination and CDR3 sequence profiling were carried out. Genomic DNA was the template for this profiling. MiXCR was run by TCRdb on the reads, yielding one entry per CDR3 protein. The sample holds 150,000 to 200,000 distinct CDR3 sequences, roughly 63% seen once. Sequenced input: sorted CD4+, CD8+, or CD8+CD57+ T cells (not recorded which) from PBMCs. The receptors were gathered from a human donor in good health.

This sequence joins TRBV7-8 and TRBJ1-6; tentatively, D is TRBD1 (6 bases). CDR1 is SGHVS and CDR2 is FQNEAQ in the germline V gene. The CDR3 covers 15 residues. V shed 0 bases and J shed 7 bases, with 10 bases lying between them. The CDR3 is CASSLADRPNSPLHF. The CDR3 nucleotides are TGTGCCAGCAGCTTAGCCGACAGGCCAAATTCACCCCTCCACTTT.

The gene calls are TRBV6-6 and TRBJ2-5, with D unresolved. The V end was cut by 8 bases, the J end by 7 bases, with 29 bases between. The germline V gene has CDR1 MNHNY and CDR2 SVGAGI (reference sequence). The CDR3 has 17 residues. CDR3 residues: CASSPRPKDGPPWTQYF. Here the CDR3 DNA reads TGTGCCAGCTCCCCCCGACCGAAGGACGGACCCCCGTGGACCCAGTACTTC.

The V gene is TRBV24-1, the J gene TRBJ2-5; TRBD1 is a possible D gene (7 bases). CDR1 is KGHDR, CDR2 SFDVKD, per germline. This CDR3 comprises 16 residues. The V end lost 5 bases, the J end lost 1 base, and 16 bases lay between the germline ends. This CDR3 is CATSGAGGDSQETQYF. CDR3 in DNA: TGTGCCACCAGTGGCGCCGGAGGGGACAGCCAAGAGACCCAGTACTTC.

A remark on this clonotype: At one of its ends the junction is not consistent with the germline gene, which may arise from a read error. V usage is TRBV7-7 and J usage is TRBJ2-3, with no clear D. This CDR3 is built from 13 residues. Germline V lookup: CDR1 SSHAT, CDR2 FNYEAQ (reference sequence). Here the CDR3 reads CASSLAIADTQYF. In DNA, the CDR3 is TGTGCTAGCAGCTTAGCAATCGCAGATACGCAGTATTTT.

The rearrangement joins TRBV7-7 to TRBJ2-5; D is uncertain. CDR1 and CDR2 (germline): SSHAT, FNYEAQ (reference sequence). The length of the CDR3 is 14 residues. The germline V and J ends were trimmed by 7 bases and 0 bases, with 12 bases remaining between them. CDR3 sequence: CASNPQRYQETQYF. For the CDR3, the DNA is TGTGCCAGCAACCCCCAACGGTACCAAGAGACCCAGTACTTC.

The rearrangement joins TRBV6-5 to TRBJ2-7; 7 nucleotides line up with TRBD1. The CDR3 has 11 amino acids. Germline CDR1 is MNHEY and CDR2 is SVGAGI. With V trimmed by 5 bases and J by 6 bases, 1 base remained unmatched. The CDR3 region is CASSRQGEQYF. For the CDR3, the DNA is TGTGCCAGCAGTAGACAGGGCGAGCAGTACTTC.

CDR3 region: CASIARETRETQYF. CDR3 in DNA: TGTGCCAGCATCGCGCGAGAAACGAGGGAGACCCAGTACTTC. This chain uses TRBV5-6 with TRBJ2-5; D ambiguous. Germline CDR1 SGHDT, CDR2 YYEEEE. The CDR3 is 14 residues long. Trimming stripped 6 bases from V and 5 bases from J, with 17 bases between.

This CDR3 reads CATSRDRGWDEKLFF. DNA of the CDR3: TGTGCCACCAGCAGAGATCGCGGATGGGATGAAAAACTGTTTTTT. This chain connects TRBV15 to TRBJ1-4; unclear D gene. CDR1 and CDR2 (germline): LNHNV, YYDKDF (reference sequence). Deletions cut 0 bases from V and 6 bases from J, with 11 bases between. There are 15 residues in the CDR3.

This clonotype was counted a single time. This CDR3 reads CSASVRDTIYF. CDR3 DNA sequence: TGCAGTGCTAGTGTCAGAGACACCATATATTTT. The rearrangement uses TRBV20-1 and TRBJ1-3; D remains ambiguous. This CDR3 has 11 residues. CDR1 and CDR2 from the germline V gene are DFQATT and SNEGSKA (reference sequence). Trimming pared 3 bases from V and 8 bases from J, leaving 8 bases between.

This clonotype was counted many times. This chain uses TRBV15 with TRBJ2-2, with D possibly TRBD2 on 6 matching bases. CDR3 length: 16 amino acids. V was shortened by 3 bases and J by 2 bases, with 13 bases between the two germline ends. Germline-derived CDR1 and CDR2 are LNHNV and YYDKDF (reference sequence). In nucleotides, the CDR3 is TGTGCCACCAGCAGTTTACTAGCTTTTAACACCGGGGAGCTGTTTTTT. This encodes CATSSLLAFNTGELFF.

This chain joins TRBV7-3 and TRBJ2-3, with D unresolved. The germline CDR1 and CDR2 sequences are SGHTA and FQGTGA. This CDR3 is built from 13 residues. Deletions cut 1 base from V and 4 bases from J, with 6 bases between. The CDR3 bases are TGTGCCAGCAGCTTAAACTCGGCAGATACGCAGTATTTT. It is translated as CASSLNSADTQYF.

This clonotype was counted only a few times. The chain combines TRBV20-1 with TRBJ2-5; the D is unclear. V was shortened by 2 bases and J by 4 bases, with 23 bases between the two germline ends. Per germline, CDR1 DFQATT and CDR2 SNEGSKA (reference sequence). The CDR3 has 17 residues. The chain's CDR3 is CSARPQTLPSARETQYF. CDR3 DNA sequence: TGCAGTGCTAGACCTCAGACCTTACCCTCCGCGAGAGAGACCCAGTACTTC.

The CDR3 region has the DNA TGTGCCAGCAGCGACGGGACTAGCTCATACAATGAGCAGTTCTTC. This gives the protein CASSDGTSSYNEQFF. V gene TRBV9 combines with J gene TRBJ2-1, with 9 bases lining up with TRBD2. V was clipped by 3 bases and J by 4 bases; unmatched bases: 5. From germline, CDR1 is SGDLS and CDR2 YYNGEE. The CDR3 runs 15 residues.

This clonotype was counted many times. This chain links TRBV6-6 with TRBJ1-1; D might be TRBD1 (6 bases). The CDR3 is made up of 16 amino acids. V was pared by 4 bases and J by 0 bases, with 15 bases between. Germline values: CDR1 MNHNY, CDR2 SVGAGI (reference sequence). Here the CDR3 reads CASSLLPQGMNTEAFF. CDR3 DNA: TGTGCCAGCAGTTTGCTCCCTCAGGGGATGAACACTGAAGCTTTCTTT.

With regard to this clonotype: Without the conserved terminal phenylalanine or tryptophan, this CDR3 likely stems from a read error. Because the CDR3's place on the DNA is in doubt, the DNA is left out and the CDR3 is given as listed by TCRdb. The chain has TRBV9 and TRBJ2-3; the table calls TRBD1, which could not be checked here. CDR1 is SGDLS and CDR2 is YYNGEE in the germline V gene. The CDR3 sequence runs 13 residues, both termini included. The chain's CDR3 is CASSLASRGVKNL.

The chain links TRBV5-6 to TRBJ1-5, with D unresolved. The germline V and J ends were trimmed by 0 bases and 2 bases, with 9 bases remaining between them. The length of the CDR3 is 15 residues. The germline gives CDR1 SGHDT, CDR2 YYEEEE. CDR3 sequence: CASSLGAQGNQPQHF. CDR3 DNA sequence: TGTGCCAGCAGCTTGGGAGCGCAAGGCAATCAGCCCCAGCATTTT.

The CDR3: CATSVSADQYF. The DNA of the CDR3 is TGTGCCACCAGTGTTTCAGCTGACCAGTACTTC. The rearrangement uses TRBV24-1 and TRBJ2-5; D call uncertain. The CDR3 contains 11 residues. V was clipped by 5 bases and J by 10 bases, with 10 bases between them. Germline V gene sequence: CDR1 KGHDR, CDR2 SFDVKD.

The chain has TRBV5-1 and TRBJ2-3, with D possibly TRBD2 on 6 matching bases. The V gene's germline CDR1 is SGHRS and CDR2 YFSETQ. This CDR3 spans 12 amino acids. Trimming shortened V by 7 bases and J by 4 bases, and 10 bases separated the two germline ends. DNA for the CDR3: TGCGCCAGCCGCGGGGACTCAGATACGCAGTATTTT. It specifies CASRGDSDTQYF.

J is TRBJ1-5 and V is TRBV19, with unresolved D. The CDR3 extends over 13 amino acids. Trimming stripped 1 base from V and 6 bases from J, with 7 bases between. Germline V gives CDR1 LNHDA, CDR2 SQIVND (reference sequence). The DNA of the CDR3 is TGTGCCAGTAGTATAGCTCCGGCTCAGCCCCAGCATTTT. Its translation is CASSIAPAQPQHF.

The CDR3 loop is CASSFWDRGRNEQFF. The CDR3 DNA sequence: TGTGCCAGCAGTTTCTGGGACAGGGGGCGTAATGAGCAGTTCTTC. The gene calls are TRBV12-3 or TRBV12-4 and TRBJ2-1; 12 bases align to TRBD1. The V and J ends lost 3 bases and 7 bases, in that order; junction bases with no gene match: 4. The CDR3 has 15 amino acids.

This clonotype was seen ten or more times. V and J are TRBV27 and TRBJ2-7, with 8 bases aligning to TRBD1. V lost 5 bases and J lost 3; bases outside the gene matches: 6. Germline values: CDR1 MNHEY, CDR2 SMNVEV (reference sequence). The CDR3 has 14 residues. DNA of the CDR3: TGTGCCAGCAGTCTGGGACAGGCGAGCTACGAGCAGTACTTC. It codes for CASSLGQASYEQYF.